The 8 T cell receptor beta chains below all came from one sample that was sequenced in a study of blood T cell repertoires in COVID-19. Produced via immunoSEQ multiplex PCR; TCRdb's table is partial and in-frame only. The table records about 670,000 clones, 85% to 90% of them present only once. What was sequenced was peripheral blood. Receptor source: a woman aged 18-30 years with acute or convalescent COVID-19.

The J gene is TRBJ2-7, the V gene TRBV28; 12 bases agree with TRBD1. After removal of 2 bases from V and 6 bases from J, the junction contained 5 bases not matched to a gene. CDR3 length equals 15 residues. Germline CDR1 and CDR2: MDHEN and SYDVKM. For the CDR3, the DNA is TGTGCCAGCAGTTTAAGGGACAGGGGGCTTGGCGAGCAGTACTTC. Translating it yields CASSLRDRGLGEQYF.

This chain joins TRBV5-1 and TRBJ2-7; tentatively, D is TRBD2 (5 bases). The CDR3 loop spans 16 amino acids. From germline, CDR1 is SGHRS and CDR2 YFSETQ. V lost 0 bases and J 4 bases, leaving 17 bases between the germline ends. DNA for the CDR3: TGCGCCAGCAGCTTGGTCGTAGGGAGTAGCTATTACGAGCAGTACTTC. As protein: CASSLVVGSSYYEQYF. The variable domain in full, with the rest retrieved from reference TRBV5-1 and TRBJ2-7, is KAGVTQTPRYLIKTRGQQVTLSCSPISGHRSVSWYQQTPGQGLQFLFEYFSETQRNKGNFPGRFSGRQFSNSRSEMNVSTLELGDSALYLCASSLVVGSSYYEQYFGPGTRLTVT.

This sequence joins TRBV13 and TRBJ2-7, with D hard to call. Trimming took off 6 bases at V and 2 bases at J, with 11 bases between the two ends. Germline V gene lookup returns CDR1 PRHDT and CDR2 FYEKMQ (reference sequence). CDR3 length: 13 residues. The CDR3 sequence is CASSYTTPYEQYF. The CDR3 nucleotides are TGTGCCAGCAGTTATACGACACCCTACGAGCAGTACTTC.

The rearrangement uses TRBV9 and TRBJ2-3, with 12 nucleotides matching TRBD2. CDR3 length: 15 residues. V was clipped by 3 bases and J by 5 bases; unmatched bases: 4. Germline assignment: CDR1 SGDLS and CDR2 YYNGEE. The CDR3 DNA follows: TGTGCCAGCAGCGCTAGCGGGGGGGCAGTAGATACGCAGTATTTT. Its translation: CASSASGGAVDTQYF.

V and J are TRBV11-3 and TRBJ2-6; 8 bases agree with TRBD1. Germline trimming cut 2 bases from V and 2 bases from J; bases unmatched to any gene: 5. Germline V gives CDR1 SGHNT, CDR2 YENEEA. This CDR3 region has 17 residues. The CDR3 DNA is TGTGCCAGCAGCTTACTTGGACAGGGAACTGGGGCCAACGTCCTGACTTTC. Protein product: CASSLLGQGTGANVLTF.

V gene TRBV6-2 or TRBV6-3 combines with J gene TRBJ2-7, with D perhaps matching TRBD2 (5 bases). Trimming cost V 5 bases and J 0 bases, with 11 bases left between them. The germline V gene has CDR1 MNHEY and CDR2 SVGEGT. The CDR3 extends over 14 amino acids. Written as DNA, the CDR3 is TGTGCCAGCAGTGCCCAAGAGGGCTCCTACGAGCAGTACTTC. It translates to CASSAQEGSYEQYF.

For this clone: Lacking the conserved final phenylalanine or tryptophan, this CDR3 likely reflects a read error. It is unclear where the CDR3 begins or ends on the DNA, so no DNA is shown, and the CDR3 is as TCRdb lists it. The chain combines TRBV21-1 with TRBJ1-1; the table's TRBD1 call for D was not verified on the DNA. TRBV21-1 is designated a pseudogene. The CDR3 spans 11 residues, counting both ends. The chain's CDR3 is CASSKGGAGYL.

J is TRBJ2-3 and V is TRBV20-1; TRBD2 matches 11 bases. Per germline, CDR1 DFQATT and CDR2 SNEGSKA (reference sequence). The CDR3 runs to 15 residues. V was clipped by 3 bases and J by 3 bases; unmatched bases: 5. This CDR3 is CSASDTSGGTDTQYF. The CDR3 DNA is TGCAGTGCTAGTGACACTAGCGGGGGTACAGATACGCAGTATTTT.